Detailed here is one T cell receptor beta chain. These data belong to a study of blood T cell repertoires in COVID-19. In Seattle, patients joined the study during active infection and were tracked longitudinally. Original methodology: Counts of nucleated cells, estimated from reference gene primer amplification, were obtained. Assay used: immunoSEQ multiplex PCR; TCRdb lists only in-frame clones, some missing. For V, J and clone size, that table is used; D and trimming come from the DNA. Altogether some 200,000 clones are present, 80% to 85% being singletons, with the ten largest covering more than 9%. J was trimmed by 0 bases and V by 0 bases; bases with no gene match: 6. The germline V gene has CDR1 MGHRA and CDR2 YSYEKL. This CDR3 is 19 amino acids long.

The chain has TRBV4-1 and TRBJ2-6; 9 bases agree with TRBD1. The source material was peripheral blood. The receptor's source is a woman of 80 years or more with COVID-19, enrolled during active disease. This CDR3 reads CASSQDRTGVTSGANVLTF. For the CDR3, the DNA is TGCGCCAGCAGCCAAGATAGGACAGGGGTTACCTCTGGGGCCAACGTCCTGACTTTC.